The present T cell receptor beta chain was sequenced within a study of PD-1 blockade in classical Hodgkin lymphoma. Every patient was affected by relapse after autologous stem cell transplantation, while exposure to brentuximab vedotin was not uniform. The assay was immunoSEQ multiplex PCR, and TCRdb's table has in-frame clones only and misses some. The sample holds about 84,000 clones, about nine tenths seen once. The sequence was collected from a human donor with classical Hodgkin lymphoma. This specimen consisted of peripheral blood mononuclear cells (PBMCs), obtained at baseline.

The CDR3 protein is CASSFEAGVPTYEQYF. The CDR3 region has the DNA TGTGCCAGCAGCTTTGAGGCGGGAGTACCCACCTACGAGCAGTACTTC. J is TRBJ2-7 and V is TRBV7-2; 7 bases are shared with TRBD2. Trimming took 3 bases from V and 2 from J; bases not matched to a gene: 10. The CDR3 runs 16 residues. Per germline, CDR1 SGHTA and CDR2 FQGNSA.